These T cell receptor beta chains were read from a single sample in a study of CD8 T cells in ankylosing spondylitis. Using its own MiXCR run on the 5' RACE reads, TCRdb lists one record per CDR3 protein. The sample consists of around 32,000 distinct CDR3 sequences, 7.2% of them appearing once. Material for sequencing was blood, either unsorted or a sorted T cell fraction (not recorded which). The receptors were sampled from a male donor with ankylosing spondylitis or in good health (not recorded which). Each CDR3 is given with its conserved first and last residue. The order of the fields is CDR3 length, clone size, J gene, V gene, D gene, CDR3 protein, CDR3 DNA. The D gene is left open where the match is weak. Size tells how often a clone was seen (once, few, many) or the class of an expanded clone, and some rows leave it out.

length: 14
size: once
J: TRBJ2-5
V: TRBV4-2
D: -
CDR3: CASSPGLVKETQYF
DNA: TGTGCCAGCAGCCCTGGGCTCGTCAAAGAGACCCAGTACTTC

length: 14
size: -
J: TRBJ2-1
V: TRBV20-1
D: TRBD2
CDR3: CSARVAGEDNEQFF
DNA: TGCAGTGCACGTGTAGCGGGAGAGGACAATGAGCAGTTCTTC

length: 15
size: many
J: TRBJ2-1
V: TRBV9
D: TRBD1
CDR3: CASSVSQGHYNEQFF
DNA: TGTGCCAGCAGCGTTTCACAGGGGCATTACAATGAGCAGTTCTTC

length: 16
size: many
J: TRBJ1-1
V: TRBV20-1
D: -
CDR3: CSARDQGHPGNTEAFF
DNA: TGCAGTGCTAGAGATCAAGGCCATCCGGGGAACACTGAAGCTTTCTTT

length: 16
size: few
J: TRBJ2-1
V: TRBV12-3/TRBV12-4
D: TRBD2
CDR3: CASSPLTSGSWNEQFF
DNA: TGTGCCAGCAGTCCCCTGACTAGCGGGAGTTGGAATGAGCAGTTCTTC

length: 15
size: many
J: TRBJ2-7
V: TRBV10-3
D: -
CDR3: CAISGLSTSSYEQYF
DNA: TGTGCCATCAGTGGTTTGTCGACCTCCTCCTACGAGCAGTACTTC

length: 15
size: many
J: TRBJ2-3
V: TRBV5-1
D: TRBD1
CDR3: CASRLGQGNTDTQYF
DNA: TGCGCCAGCAGACTAGGACAGGGGAACACAGATACGCAGTATTTT

length: 15
size: many
J: TRBJ2-1
V: TRBV7-3
D: -
CDR3: CASSLKSGDYNEQFF
DNA: TGTGCCAGCAGCTTAAAATCAGGGGACTACAATGAGCAGTTCTTC

length: 14
size: few
J: TRBJ2-3
V: TRBV7-2
D: TRBD2
CDR3: CASSSRTSGQVGYF
DNA: TGTGCCAGCAGCTCCCGGACTAGCGGGCAGGTGGGGTATTTT

length: 16
size: many
J: TRBJ2-2
V: TRBV24-1
D: TRBD2
CDR3: CAVGLAGTFNTGELFF
DNA: TGTGCCGTCGGCCTAGCGGGAACCTTTAACACCGGGGAGCTGTTTTTT

length: 15
size: many
J: TRBJ2-2
V: TRBV7-2
D: TRBD1
CDR3: CASTEDRDNTGELFF
DNA: TGTGCCAGCACCGAGGACAGGGATAACACCGGGGAGCTGTTTTTT

length: 14
size: many
J: TRBJ2-5
V: TRBV4-1
D: TRBD1
CDR3: CASSLLQGGETQYF
DNA: TGCGCCAGCAGCCTCTTACAGGGGGGAGAGACCCAGTACTTC

length: 14
size: many
J: TRBJ1-2
V: TRBV12-3/TRBV12-4
D: TRBD1
CDR3: CASSPQGTPSRYTF
DNA: TGTGCCAGCAGTCCACAGGGGACGCCAAGCCGCTACACCTTC

length: 14
size: many
J: TRBJ2-7
V: TRBV20-1
D: -
CDR3: CSARDQARFGEQYF
DNA: TGCAGTGCTAGAGATCAGGCCAGATTTGGCGAGCAGTACTTC

length: 12
size: few
J: TRBJ2-7
V: TRBV7-8
D: -
CDR3: CASSLHRYEQYF
DNA: TGTGCCAGCAGCTTACATCGTTACGAGCAGTACTTC

length: 13
size: many
J: TRBJ2-5
V: TRBV10-3
D: TRBD1
CDR3: CAISVDREETQYF
DNA: TGTGCCATCAGTGTGGACAGGGAAGAGACCCAGTACTTC

length: 16
size: many
J: TRBJ1-5
V: TRBV15
D: -
CDR3: CATSRDRLSPNQPQHF
DNA: TGTGCCACCAGCAGGGACCGCTTATCCCCCAATCAGCCCCAGCATTTT

length: 16
size: many
J: TRBJ2-1
V: TRBV20-1
D: -
CDR3: CSAREPRAKEHNEQFF
DNA: TGCAGTGCTAGGGAGCCCAGGGCGAAAGAACACAATGAGCAGTTCTTC

length: 16
size: -
J: TRBJ2-3
V: TRBV7-2
D: TRBD1
CDR3: CASSAVGQGATDTQYF
DNA: TGTGCCAGCAGCGCCGTCGGACAGGGGGCCACAGATACGCAGTATTTT

length: 14
size: many
J: TRBJ2-3
V: TRBV29-1
D: TRBD2
CDR3: CSVARTGGQDTQYF
DNA: TGCAGCGTCGCAAGAACGGGAGGGCAAGATACGCAGTATTTT

length: 14
size: many
J: TRBJ2-7
V: TRBV6-5
D: TRBD1
CDR3: CASSYYGRGSEQYF
DNA: TGTGCCAGCAGTTATTATGGCAGGGGGAGCGAGCAGTACTTC

length: 12
size: few
J: TRBJ2-4
V: TRBV29-1
D: -
CDR3: CSVGRDTEGLDF
DNA: TGCAGCGTTGGCCGGGACACTGAGGGTTTGGACTTC

length: 14
size: many
J: TRBJ2-7
V: TRBV12-3/TRBV12-4
D: TRBD1
CDR3: CASSSGQGVGEQYF
DNA: TGTGCCAGCAGTTCAGGACAGGGGGTCGGCGAGCAGTACTTC

length: 15
size: -
J: TRBJ2-5
V: TRBV12-5
D: TRBD2
CDR3: CASGDLLAGKETQYF
DNA: TGTGCTAGTGGGGACCTACTAGCGGGGAAAGAGACCCAGTACTTC

length: 17
size: few
J: TRBJ1-1
V: TRBV6-5
D: TRBD1
CDR3: CASSYSRVQGASTEAFF
DNA: TGTGCCAGCAGTTACTCGAGGGTACAGGGGGCGAGCACTGAAGCTTTCTTT

length: 18
size: many
J: TRBJ2-2
V: TRBV20-1
D: TRBD2
CDR3: CSARDGTSGRALPGELFF
DNA: TGCAGTGCTAGAGACGGGACTAGCGGGAGAGCCCTCCCCGGGGAGCTGTTTTTT

length: 15
size: many
J: TRBJ1-2
V: TRBV12-3/TRBV12-4
D: -
CDR3: CASKAPGTRIYGYTF
DNA: TGTGCCAGTAAAGCCCCCGGGACAAGGATCTATGGCTACACCTTC

length: 16
size: many
J: TRBJ2-2
V: TRBV5-1
D: -
CDR3: CASSSASYPDTGELFF
DNA: TGCGCCAGCAGCTCCGCTAGCTATCCGGACACCGGGGAGCTGTTTTTT

length: 15
size: many
J: TRBJ2-1
V: TRBV5-1
D: TRBD2
CDR3: CASSLDPSGRLEQFF
DNA: TGCGCCAGCAGCTTGGATCCTAGCGGGAGGCTTGAGCAGTTCTTC

length: 11
size: many
J: TRBJ2-7
V: TRBV12-3/TRBV12-4
D: -
CDR3: CASSIAYEQYF
DNA: TGTGCCAGCAGTATCGCTTACGAGCAGTACTTC

length: 14
size: -
J: TRBJ1-4
V: TRBV30
D: -
CDR3: CAWSVRGVYEKLFF
DNA: TGTGCCTGGAGTGTTCGGGGAGTTTATGAAAAACTGTTTTTT

length: 17
size: many
J: TRBJ2-6
V: TRBV5-1
D: -
CDR3: CASSLNAKSSGANVLTF
DNA: TGCGCCAGCAGCTTGAACGCCAAGAGCTCTGGGGCCAACGTCCTGACTTTC

length: 14
size: -
J: TRBJ2-3
V: TRBV7-2
D: -
CDR3: CASSFAASTGTQYF
DNA: TGTGCCAGCAGCTTCGCGGCCAGCACAGGTACGCAGTATTTT

length: 15
size: many
J: TRBJ2-3
V: TRBV18
D: -
CDR3: CASSPIQGRTDTQYF
DNA: TGTGCCAGCTCACCAATCCAGGGCCGCACAGATACGCAGTATTTT

length: 12
size: many
J: TRBJ1-1
V: TRBV29-1
D: TRBD1
CDR3: CSVRQGGAEAFF
DNA: TGCAGCGTACGACAGGGGGGGGCTGAAGCTTTCTTT

length: 13
size: many
J: TRBJ2-5
V: TRBV9
D: -
CDR3: CASSVELGATQYF
DNA: TGTGCCAGCAGCGTAGAATTGGGAGCTACCCAGTACTTC

length: 13
size: many
J: TRBJ1-1
V: TRBV7-9
D: -
CDR3: CASSLYVNTEAFF
DNA: TGTGCCAGCAGCTTATACGTGAACACTGAAGCTTTCTTT

length: 15
size: many
J: TRBJ2-7
V: TRBV11-2
D: -
CDR3: CASSFGHRNSYEQYF
DNA: TGTGCCAGCAGCTTTGGGCACCGAAACTCCTACGAGCAGTACTTC

length: 11
size: many
J: TRBJ1-2
V: TRBV29-1
D: -
CDR3: CSGDDNYGYTF
DNA: TGCAGCGGGGACGATAACTATGGCTACACCTTC

length: 15
size: many
J: TRBJ2-5
V: TRBV29-1
D: TRBD2
CDR3: CSVHRTSGRLETQYF
DNA: TGCAGCGTCCATAGGACTAGCGGGAGACTGGAGACCCAGTACTTC

length: 15
size: many
J: TRBJ1-1
V: TRBV5-8
D: -
CDR3: CASSLGVSGDTEAFF
DNA: TGTGCCAGCAGCTTGGGAGTATCGGGAGACACTGAAGCTTTCTTT

length: 14
size: many
J: TRBJ2-1
V: TRBV7-7
D: -
CDR3: CASSPRDQYNEQFF
DNA: TGTGCTAGCAGCCCCCGGGACCAGTACAATGAGCAGTTCTTC